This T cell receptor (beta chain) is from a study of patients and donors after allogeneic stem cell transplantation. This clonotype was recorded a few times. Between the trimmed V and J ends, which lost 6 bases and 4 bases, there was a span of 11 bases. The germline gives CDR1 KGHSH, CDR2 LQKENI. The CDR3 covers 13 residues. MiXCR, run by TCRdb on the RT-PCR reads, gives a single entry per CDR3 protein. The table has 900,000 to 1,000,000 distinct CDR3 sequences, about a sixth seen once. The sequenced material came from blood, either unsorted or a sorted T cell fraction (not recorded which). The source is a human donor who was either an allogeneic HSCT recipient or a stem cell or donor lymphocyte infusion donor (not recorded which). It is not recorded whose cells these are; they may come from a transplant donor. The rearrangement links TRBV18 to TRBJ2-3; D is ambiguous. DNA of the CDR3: TGTGCCAGCTCCCCAGGCCAGCCAGATACGCAGTATTTT. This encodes CASSPGQPDTQYF. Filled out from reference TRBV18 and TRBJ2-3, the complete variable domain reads NAGVMQNPRHLVRRRGQEARLRCSPMKGHSHVYWYRQLPEEGLKFMVYLQKENIIDESGMPKERFSAEFPKEGPSILRIQQVVRGDSAAYFCASSPGQPDTQYFGPGTRLTVL.